This TCR beta chain was sequenced during a study of T cells in localized non-small cell lung cancer (dated by TCRdb to 2020 to 2022). Concerning the study at large: The study examined T cell repertoires in approximately 240 patients with early-stage NSCLC and compared tumors with uninvolved tumor-adjacent lungs. The cohort consisted of 200 to 300 treatment-naive NSCLC patients whose localized lung tumors had been resected. The mean age of the NSCLC patients was roughly 63 years, with 120 to 150 men and 110 or so women.

Turning to this clone: The specificity of this receptor is unknown. No much larger clone is present one base from it, and per-base qualities are unavailable.

TCR beta CDR3 regions were sequenced from DNA using the immunoSEQ Assay. In the source study's methods: To compute T cell density, TCR beta template counts were normalized to usable DNA, which was estimated by amplifying housekeeping genes. Using the preseqR package, richness was estimated by extrapolating to 120,000 templates for tissue samples and 400,000 templates for PBMC samples. Clonality was defined by subtracting Pielou's evenness from one. Tissue-enriched TCRs were identified through differential abundance testing performed on productive amino-acid clonotypes, with a minimum total count of 5 and an alpha of 0.1. The Jaccard Index and the Morisita Overlap Index were used to measure repertoire overlap between compartments. GLIPH clustered TCR beta CDR3s with public tetramer-defined viral CDR3s; viral motifs required at least three viral sequences plus V-gene enrichment. The clones in this table, taken by TCRdb from immuneACCESS, are in-frame only. Not every clone is retained; where verified, under half of the shortfall comes from an unresolved V gene, and the cause of the rest is unknown. That table supplies the V and J calls and clone size; D and trimming were determined from the DNA. The sample records roughly 40,000 clones, 88% of which are singletons. Clones ranked in the top ten supply around 2.9% of the sample.

Paper-wide results and their limitations: Of the top 100 tumor clones, a median of 57 were detected in paired uninvolved adjacent lung; around 30 were also among that lung's top 100. Higher T cell density in blood was associated with longer overall survival, whereas higher clonality in adjacent lung was associated with shorter survival. Since the design was exploratory, TCR variables were selected using unadjusted p-values with no false-discovery rate correction. Uninvolved tumor-adjacent lung showed the highest T cell clonality, higher than tumor, which suggests more focused antigenic responses in the uninvolved tumor-adjacent lung. Because multi-region tumor sequencing was not done, intratumor heterogeneity could not be ruled out.

At diagnosis, tumor, uninvolved tumor-adjacent lung and peripheral blood were collected and then preserved as a mix of FFPE and fresh-frozen material. For TCR repertoire profiling, blood samples were analyzed as peripheral blood mononuclear cells. The origin of this receptor is a woman aged 35 to 70 with stage I lung adenocarcinoma. The sequenced sample was peripheral blood, obtained before any cancer treatment.

CDR3 loop: CASSSQGQNNEQFF. The nucleotides read TGCGCCAGCAGCTCCCAAGGACAGAACAATGAGCAGTTCTTC. The chain couples TRBV5-1 to TRBJ2-1; the D gene is possibly TRBD1, with 6 bases matching. V is cut by 3 bases and J by 5 bases, and the space between the germline ends is 12 bases. The CDR3 starts with the cysteine, ends with the phenylalanine, and has 14 residues. Only the CDR3 part of the read is kept: 42 bases, read in frame from the first base. The germline V gene specifies SGHRS as CDR1 and YFSETQ as CDR2.